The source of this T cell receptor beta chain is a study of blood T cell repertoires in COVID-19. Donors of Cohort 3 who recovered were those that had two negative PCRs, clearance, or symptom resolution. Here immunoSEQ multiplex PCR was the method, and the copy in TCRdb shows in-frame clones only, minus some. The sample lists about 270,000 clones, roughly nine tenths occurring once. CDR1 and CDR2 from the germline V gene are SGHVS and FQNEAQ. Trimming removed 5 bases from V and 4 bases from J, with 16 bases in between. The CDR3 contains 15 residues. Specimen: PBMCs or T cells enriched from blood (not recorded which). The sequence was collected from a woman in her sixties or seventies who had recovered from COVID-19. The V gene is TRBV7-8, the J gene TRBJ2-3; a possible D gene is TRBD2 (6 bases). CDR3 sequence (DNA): TGTGCCAGCAGCAAAAGTCTAGCGAGTTCAGATACGCAGTATTTT. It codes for CASSKSLASSDTQYF.